The rows below give T cell receptor beta chains drawn from one sample of a study of CD8 T cells in ankylosing spondylitis. MiXCR, applied by TCRdb to the 5' RACE reads, yields one record per CDR3 protein. The profile covers around 140,000 distinct CDR3 sequences, with roughly 18% appearing a single time and around a third taken by the ten largest. Material: blood, either unsorted or a sorted T cell fraction (not recorded which). Receptors originate from a male donor with ankylosing spondylitis. The CDR3 runs from the conserved cysteine through the conserved F or W. Each record gives: clone size, D gene, J gene, V gene, CDR3 protein, CDR3 DNA. A D gene is named only where the DNA matches it firmly. Clone size appears in some rows only: once, few, many, or a class for an expanded clone.

clone size: few; D gene: -; J gene: TRBJ1-2; V gene: TRBV6-6; CDR3 protein: CASTLGANYGYTF; CDR3 DNA: TGTGCCAGCACTCTGGGAGCTAACTATGGCTACACCTTC
clone size: -; D gene: TRBD2; J gene: TRBJ2-1; V gene: TRBV4-1; CDR3 protein: CASSQETSGSYNEQFF; CDR3 DNA: TGCGCCAGCAGCCAAGAGACTAGCGGGAGCTACAATGAGCAGTTCTTC
clone size: few; D gene: -; J gene: TRBJ2-2; V gene: TRBV7-9; CDR3 protein: CASSSYQDRTGELFF; CDR3 DNA: TGTGCCAGCAGCAGCTACCAGGACCGGACCGGGGAGCTGTTTTTT
clone size: -; D gene: -; J gene: TRBJ1-5; V gene: TRBV2; CDR3 protein: CASSEAWDTPYLNQPQHF; CDR3 DNA: TGTGCCAGCAGTGAAGCATGGGACACGCCGTATCTCAATCAGCCCCAGCATTTT
clone size: -; D gene: TRBD2; J gene: TRBJ2-2; V gene: TRBV2; CDR3 protein: CASKRLAENTGELFF; CDR3 DNA: TGTGCCAGCAAGAGACTAGCGGAAAACACCGGGGAGCTGTTTTTT
clone size: once; D gene: -; J gene: TRBJ1-1; V gene: TRBV9; CDR3 protein: CASSSSRGTEAFF; CDR3 DNA: TGTGCCAGCAGCTCATCTCGTGGGACTGAAGCTTTCTTT
clone size: few; D gene: TRBD2; J gene: TRBJ2-5; V gene: TRBV27; CDR3 protein: CASSLSTGGETQYF; CDR3 DNA: TGTGCCAGCAGTTTATCGACGGGAGGCGAGACCCAGTACTTC
clone size: many; D gene: TRBD1; J gene: TRBJ2-5; V gene: TRBV29-1; CDR3 protein: CSAIPGQGWETQYF; CDR3 DNA: TGCAGCGCTATACCGGGACAGGGATGGGAGACCCAGTACTTC
clone size: -; D gene: -; J gene: TRBJ2-1; V gene: TRBV6-5; CDR3 protein: CASSYFAWNEQFF; CDR3 DNA: TGTGCCAGCAGTTATTTCGCCTGGAATGAGCAGTTCTTC
clone size: many; D gene: -; J gene: TRBJ1-4; V gene: TRBV6-1; CDR3 protein: CASSPGWANEKLFF; CDR3 DNA: TGTGCCAGCAGCCCTGGGTGGGCTAATGAAAAACTGTTTTTT
clone size: -; D gene: TRBD2; J gene: TRBJ2-1; V gene: TRBV4-1; CDR3 protein: CASSHPFSGRGYNEQFF; CDR3 DNA: TGCGCCAGCAGCCACCCTTTTAGCGGGAGGGGTTACAATGAGCAGTTCTTC
clone size: -; D gene: TRBD2; J gene: TRBJ2-7; V gene: TRBV7-6; CDR3 protein: CASSPGLVGEEQYF; CDR3 DNA: TGTGCCAGCAGCCCCGGACTAGTAGGTGAAGAGCAGTACTTC
clone size: -; D gene: TRBD1; J gene: TRBJ2-7; V gene: TRBV20-1; CDR3 protein: CSPRSDPGGLEQYF; CDR3 DNA: TGCAGTCCTCGTTCGGACCCAGGGGGCCTCGAGCAGTACTTC
clone size: once; D gene: -; J gene: TRBJ2-7; V gene: TRBV7-9; CDR3 protein: CASSFGPEQYF; CDR3 DNA: TGTGCCAGCAGCTTTGGACCCGAGCAGTACTTC
clone size: few; D gene: -; J gene: TRBJ2-5; V gene: TRBV5-1; CDR3 protein: CASSLGDPLGGETQYF; CDR3 DNA: TGCGCCAGCAGCTTGGGGGACCCGCTTGGAGGAGAGACCCAGTACTTC
clone size: -; D gene: -; J gene: TRBJ2-5; V gene: TRBV25-1; CDR3 protein: CASSEATGTYQETQYF; CDR3 DNA: TGTGCCAGCAGTGAAGCAACGGGGACGTACCAAGAGACCCAGTACTTC
clone size: -; D gene: -; J gene: TRBJ2-7; V gene: TRBV4-2; CDR3 protein: CASSQENRRPYEQYF; CDR3 DNA: TGTGCCAGCAGCCAAGAAAATCGTAGACCCTACGAGCAGTACTTC
clone size: -; D gene: TRBD2; J gene: TRBJ2-3; V gene: TRBV9; CDR3 protein: CASSVGAGGSGTDTQYF; CDR3 DNA: TGTGCCAGCAGCGTAGGAGCGGGAGGGTCGGGCACAGATACGCAGTATTTT
clone size: -; D gene: -; J gene: TRBJ1-1; V gene: TRBV29-1; CDR3 protein: CSVRDTTQNTEAFF; CDR3 DNA: TGCAGCGTCCGGGACACCACACAGAACACTGAAGCTTTCTTT
clone size: many; D gene: -; J gene: TRBJ2-7; V gene: TRBV28; CDR3 protein: CATVPPGSYEQYF; CDR3 DNA: TGTGCCACCGTTCCCCCGGGCTCCTACGAGCAGTACTTC
clone size: few; D gene: TRBD1; J gene: TRBJ2-3; V gene: TRBV9; CDR3 protein: CASSVGGQGWTDTQYF; CDR3 DNA: TGTGCCAGCAGCGTAGGGGGACAGGGATGGACAGATACGCAGTATTTT
clone size: few; D gene: -; J gene: TRBJ1-2; V gene: TRBV16; CDR3 protein: CASSPRQGYGYTF; CDR3 DNA: TGTGCCAGCAGCCCCAGACAAGGCTATGGCTACACCTTC
clone size: -; D gene: -; J gene: TRBJ2-3; V gene: TRBV7-3; CDR3 protein: CASSSQVTDTQYF; CDR3 DNA: TGTGCCAGCAGCTCCCAGGTGACAGATACGCAGTATTTT
clone size: -; D gene: -; J gene: TRBJ2-1; V gene: TRBV3-1; CDR3 protein: CASSQTGSGEQFF; CDR3 DNA: TGTGCCAGCAGCCAAACAGGGTCCGGTGAGCAGTTCTTC
clone size: few; D gene: TRBD1; J gene: TRBJ2-7; V gene: TRBV4-3; CDR3 protein: CASSQDWTGSYEQYF; CDR3 DNA: TGCGCCAGCAGCCAGGATTGGACAGGGTCCTACGAGCAGTACTTC
clone size: -; D gene: -; J gene: TRBJ1-1; V gene: TRBV7-6; CDR3 protein: CASSGGLSTEAFF; CDR3 DNA: TGTGCCAGCAGCGGAGGACTGAGCACTGAAGCTTTCTTT
clone size: few; D gene: -; J gene: TRBJ2-5; V gene: TRBV28; CDR3 protein: CASSARAWETQYF; CDR3 DNA: TGTGCCAGCAGTGCACGTGCCTGGGAGACCCAGTACTTC
clone size: -; D gene: TRBD2; J gene: TRBJ2-1; V gene: TRBV9; CDR3 protein: CASSVARTSGSSQFF; CDR3 DNA: TGTGCCAGCAGCGTAGCCCGGACTAGCGGGAGTTCTCAGTTCTTC
clone size: -; D gene: -; J gene: TRBJ2-3; V gene: TRBV29-1; CDR3 protein: CSVEVDAAPSTDTQYF; CDR3 DNA: TGCAGCGTTGAGGTGGATGCGGCCCCTAGCACAGATACGCAGTATTTT
clone size: many; D gene: -; J gene: TRBJ1-5; V gene: TRBV7-9; CDR3 protein: CASSVDTNQPQHF; CDR3 DNA: TGTGCCAGCAGCGTTGACACTAATCAGCCCCAGCATTTT
clone size: -; D gene: -; J gene: TRBJ1-2; V gene: TRBV7-9; CDR3 protein: CASSPEQRGRYTF; CDR3 DNA: TGTGCCAGCAGCCCCGAACAACGGGGGCGATACACCTTC
clone size: -; D gene: TRBD1; J gene: TRBJ2-1; V gene: TRBV3-1; CDR3 protein: CASSQGTGGGEQFF; CDR3 DNA: TGTGCCAGCAGCCAAGGGACAGGGGGAGGTGAGCAGTTCTTC
clone size: -; D gene: TRBD1; J gene: TRBJ2-7; V gene: TRBV5-1; CDR3 protein: CASSWVDRGSYEQYF; CDR3 DNA: TGCGCCAGCAGCTGGGTGGACAGGGGCTCCTACGAGCAGTACTTC
clone size: -; D gene: -; J gene: TRBJ2-1; V gene: TRBV7-6; CDR3 protein: CASSLVVGLGNEQFF; CDR3 DNA: TGTGCCAGCAGCTTAGTGGTGGGGTTAGGCAATGAGCAGTTCTTC
clone size: -; D gene: -; J gene: TRBJ2-7; V gene: TRBV28; CDR3 protein: CASRGVNPYEQYF; CDR3 DNA: TGTGCCAGCAGGGGGGTCAACCCCTACGAGCAGTACTTC
clone size: -; D gene: -; J gene: TRBJ2-1; V gene: TRBV27; CDR3 protein: CASSLRQAYDNEQFF; CDR3 DNA: TGTGCCAGCAGTTTACGACAGGCCTATGACAATGAGCAGTTCTTC
clone size: -; D gene: -; J gene: TRBJ2-7; V gene: TRBV5-6; CDR3 protein: CASGLRIPYEQYF; CDR3 DNA: TGTGCCAGCGGCCTAAGGATCCCCTACGAGCAGTACTTC
clone size: -; D gene: -; J gene: TRBJ2-1; V gene: TRBV27; CDR3 protein: CASRRGALGNEQFF; CDR3 DNA: TGTGCCAGCAGGCGAGGAGCTCTGGGGAATGAGCAGTTCTTC
clone size: -; D gene: -; J gene: TRBJ1-3; V gene: TRBV7-6; CDR3 protein: CASSLGVAAGNTIYF; CDR3 DNA: TGTGCCAGCAGCTTAGGGGTGGCGGCTGGAAACACCATATATTTT
clone size: few; D gene: -; J gene: TRBJ2-2; V gene: TRBV20-1; CDR3 protein: CSARDMPSAQEPNTGELFF; CDR3 DNA: TGCAGTGCTAGAGATATGCCTAGCGCCCAAGAACCGAACACCGGGGAGCTGTTTTTT
clone size: -; D gene: -; J gene: TRBJ2-7; V gene: TRBV10-3; CDR3 protein: CAISDRAREQYF; CDR3 DNA: TGTGCCATCAGTGACCGGGCTAGGGAGCAGTACTTC
clone size: -; D gene: -; J gene: TRBJ1-1; V gene: TRBV7-3; CDR3 protein: CASSRGPGTEAFF; CDR3 DNA: TGTGCCAGCAGCCGGGGACCGGGCACTGAAGCTTTCTTT
clone size: -; D gene: -; J gene: TRBJ2-7; V gene: TRBV29-1; CDR3 protein: CSVAAPSYEQYF; CDR3 DNA: TGCAGCGTTGCGGCCCCCTCCTACGAGCAGTACTTC
clone size: -; D gene: -; J gene: TRBJ1-1; V gene: TRBV9; CDR3 protein: CASSRLYFGPPNRNTEAFF; CDR3 DNA: -
clone size: -; D gene: TRBD1; J gene: TRBJ2-7; V gene: TRBV5-5; CDR3 protein: CASRGDRGNEQYF; CDR3 DNA: TGTGCCAGCAGAGGGGACAGGGGGAACGAGCAGTACTTC
clone size: -; D gene: -; J gene: TRBJ2-6; V gene: TRBV12-5; CDR3 protein: CASGAGRSGANVLTF; CDR3 DNA: TGTGCTAGTGGGGCAGGGCGGTCTGGGGCCAACGTCCTGACTTTC
clone size: few; D gene: -; J gene: TRBJ1-5; V gene: TRBV7-8; CDR3 protein: CASSFGSRAFNQPQHF; CDR3 DNA: TGTGCCAGCAGCTTTGGTTCCAGGGCCTTCAATCAGCCCCAGCATTTT
clone size: -; D gene: -; J gene: TRBJ2-4; V gene: TRBV5-1; CDR3 protein: CDSTSGDIQYF; CDR3 DNA: TGCGACAGCACCTCAGGAGACATTCAGTACTTC